This entry describes one T cell receptor (beta chain). In the authors' workflow: Estimates of nucleated cell counts were drawn from the amplification of reference gene primers. TCRdb keeps only in-frame clones here, not all; method: immunoSEQ multiplex PCR. V and J calls and clone size follow that table, whereas D and trimming were derived from the DNA. Altogether roughly 80,000 clones are present, 81% being singletons, with the ten largest covering 44%. These data belong to a study of blood T cell repertoires in COVID-19. About the study: COVID-19 samples collected from the United States, Italy and Spain covered acute and convalescent phases. The cDNA or gDNA used as material had been derived from T cells, B-cell-depleted T cells, or PBMCs.

The V gene's germline CDR1 is SQVTM and CDR2 ANQGSEA. The V gene end was trimmed by 6 bases and the J gene end by 0 bases; junction bases not matched to a gene: 7. The CDR3 is 15 amino acids. The origin of this receptor is a man at least 80 years old with acute or convalescent COVID-19. V is TRBV29-1 and J is TRBJ2-3; 9 bases are shared with TRBD2. Sequencing was done on a sample of peripheral blood. The CDR3 nucleotides are TGCAGCGTGACGCCCCTAGCGGGGAGCACAGATACGCAGTATTTT. Protein: CSVTPLAGSTDTQYF.